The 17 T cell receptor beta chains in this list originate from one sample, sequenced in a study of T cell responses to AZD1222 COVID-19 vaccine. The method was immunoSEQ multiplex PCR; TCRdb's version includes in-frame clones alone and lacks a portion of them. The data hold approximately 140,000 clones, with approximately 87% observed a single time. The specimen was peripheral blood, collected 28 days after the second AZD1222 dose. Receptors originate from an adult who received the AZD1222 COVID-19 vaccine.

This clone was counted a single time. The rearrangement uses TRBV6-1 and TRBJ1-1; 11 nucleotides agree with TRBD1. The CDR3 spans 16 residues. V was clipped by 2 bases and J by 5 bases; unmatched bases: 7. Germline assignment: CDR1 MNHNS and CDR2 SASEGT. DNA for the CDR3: TGTGCCAGCAGTGAACCGTCCGGGACAGGGGGGACTGAAGCTTTCTTT. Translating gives CASSEPSGTGGTEAFF.

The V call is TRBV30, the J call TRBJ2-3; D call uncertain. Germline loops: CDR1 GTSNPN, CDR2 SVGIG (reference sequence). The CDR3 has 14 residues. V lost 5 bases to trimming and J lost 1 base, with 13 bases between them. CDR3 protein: CAWVSGPRTDTQYF. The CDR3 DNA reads TGTGCCTGGGTCAGTGGCCCTCGCACAGATACGCAGTATTTT. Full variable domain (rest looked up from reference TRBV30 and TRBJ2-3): SQTIHQWPATLVQPVGSPLSLECTVEGTSNPNLYWYRQAAGRGLQLLFYSVGIGQISSEVPQNLSASRPQDRQFILSSKKLLLSDSGFYLCAWVSGPRTDTQYFGPGTRLTVL.

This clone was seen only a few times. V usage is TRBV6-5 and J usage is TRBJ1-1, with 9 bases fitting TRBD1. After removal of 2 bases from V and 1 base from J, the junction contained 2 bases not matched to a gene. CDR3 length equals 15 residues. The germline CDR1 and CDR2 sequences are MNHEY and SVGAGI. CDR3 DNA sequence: TGTGCCAGCAGTTACCAGGGACAGGGGAACACTGAAGCTTTCTTT. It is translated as CASSYQGQGNTEAFF.

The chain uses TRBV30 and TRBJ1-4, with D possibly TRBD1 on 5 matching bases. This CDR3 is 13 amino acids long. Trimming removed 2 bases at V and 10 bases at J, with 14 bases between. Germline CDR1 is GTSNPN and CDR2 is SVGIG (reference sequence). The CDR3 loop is CAWSLAVGGKLFF. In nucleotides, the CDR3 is TGTGCCTGGAGTCTGGCGGTCGGGGGAAAACTGTTTTTT.

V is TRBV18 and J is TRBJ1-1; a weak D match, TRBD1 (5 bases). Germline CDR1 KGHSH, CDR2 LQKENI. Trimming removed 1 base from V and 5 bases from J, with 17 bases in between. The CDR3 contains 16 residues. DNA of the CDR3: TGTGCCAGCTCACCACTAAAAACGGGGCGGGAAACTGAAGCTTTCTTT. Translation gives CASSPLKTGRETEAFF.

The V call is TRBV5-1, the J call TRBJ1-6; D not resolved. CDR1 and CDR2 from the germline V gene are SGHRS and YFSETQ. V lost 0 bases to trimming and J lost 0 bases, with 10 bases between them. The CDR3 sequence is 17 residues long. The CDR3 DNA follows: TGCGCCAGCAGCTTGGAAGGGCCCAGCTCCTATAATTCACCCCTCCACTTT. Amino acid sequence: CASSLEGPSSYNSPLHF.

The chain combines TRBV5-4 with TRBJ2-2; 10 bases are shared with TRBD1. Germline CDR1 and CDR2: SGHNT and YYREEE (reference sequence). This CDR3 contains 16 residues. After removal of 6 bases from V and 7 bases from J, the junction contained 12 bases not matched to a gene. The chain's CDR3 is CASTTMRTGGGGELFF. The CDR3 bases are TGTGCCAGCACCACGATGAGGACAGGGGGGGGCGGGGAGCTGTTTTTT. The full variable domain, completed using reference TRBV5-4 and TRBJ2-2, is ETGVTQSPTHLIKTRGQQVTLRCSSQSGHNTVSWYQQALGQGPQFIFQYYREEENGRGNFPPRFSGLQFPNYSSELNVNALELDDSALYLCASTTMRTGGGGELFFGEGSRLTVL.

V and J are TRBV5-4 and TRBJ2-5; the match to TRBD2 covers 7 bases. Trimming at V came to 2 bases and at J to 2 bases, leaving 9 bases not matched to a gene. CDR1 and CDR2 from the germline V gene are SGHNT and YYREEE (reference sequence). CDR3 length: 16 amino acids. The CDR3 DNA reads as TGTGCCAGCAGCTTAGGACGGGGGGTAGGGCAAGAGACCCAGTACTTC. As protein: CASSLGRGVGQETQYF.

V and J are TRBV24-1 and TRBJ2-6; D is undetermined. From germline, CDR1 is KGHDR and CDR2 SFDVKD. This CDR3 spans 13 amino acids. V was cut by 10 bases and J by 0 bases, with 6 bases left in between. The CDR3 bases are TGTGCCACGTTGGGCTCTGGGGCCAACGTCCTGACTTTC. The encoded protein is CATLGSGANVLTF.

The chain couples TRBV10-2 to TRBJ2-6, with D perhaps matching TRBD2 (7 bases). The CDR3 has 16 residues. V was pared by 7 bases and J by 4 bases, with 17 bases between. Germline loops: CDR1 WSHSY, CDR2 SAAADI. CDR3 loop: CASMGGASGGANVLTF. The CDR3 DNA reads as TGCGCCAGCATGGGGGGGGCCTCAGGAGGGGCCAACGTCCTGACTTTC.

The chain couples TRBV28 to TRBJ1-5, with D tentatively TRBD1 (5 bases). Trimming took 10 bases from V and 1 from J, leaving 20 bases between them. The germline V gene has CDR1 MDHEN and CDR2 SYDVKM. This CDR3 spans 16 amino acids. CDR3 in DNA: TGTGCCACCACTAAGGGGTGGGGGTACAGCAATCAGCCCCAGCATTTT. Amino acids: CATTKGWGYSNQPQHF.

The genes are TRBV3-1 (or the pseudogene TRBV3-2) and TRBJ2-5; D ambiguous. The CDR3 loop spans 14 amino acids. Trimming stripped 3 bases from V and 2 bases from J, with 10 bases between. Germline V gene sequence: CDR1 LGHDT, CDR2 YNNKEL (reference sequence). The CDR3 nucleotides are TGTGCCAGCAGCCAGTTGGGGAAACAAGAGACCCAGTACTTC. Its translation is CASSQLGKQETQYF.

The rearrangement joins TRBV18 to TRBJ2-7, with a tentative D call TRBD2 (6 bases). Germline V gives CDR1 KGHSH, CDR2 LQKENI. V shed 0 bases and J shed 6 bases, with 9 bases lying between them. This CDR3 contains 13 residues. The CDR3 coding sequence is TGTGCCAGCTCACCACCGGAGGGGAGCGAGCAGTACTTC. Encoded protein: CASSPPEGSEQYF.

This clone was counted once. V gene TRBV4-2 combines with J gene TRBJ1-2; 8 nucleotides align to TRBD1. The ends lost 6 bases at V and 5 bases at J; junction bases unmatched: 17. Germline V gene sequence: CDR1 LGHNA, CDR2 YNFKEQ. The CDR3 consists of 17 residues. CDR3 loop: CASSLRGTGYAGYGYTF. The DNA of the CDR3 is TGTGCCAGCAGTCTTCGTGGGACAGGATATGCTGGTTATGGCTACACCTTC.

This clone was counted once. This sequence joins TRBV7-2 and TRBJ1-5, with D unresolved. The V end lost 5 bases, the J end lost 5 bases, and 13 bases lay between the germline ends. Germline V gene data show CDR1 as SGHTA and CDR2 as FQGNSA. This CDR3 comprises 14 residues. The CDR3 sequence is CASSLRELDQPQHF. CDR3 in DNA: TGTGCCAGCAGCCTAAGGGAGCTGGATCAGCCCCAGCATTTT.

The CDR3 here is CASSLAPDRGLYF. DNA of the CDR3: TGTGCCAGCAGCTTAGCCCCAGACAGGGGATTGTACTTC. This chain connects TRBV7-8 to TRBJ2-7, with 8 bases matching TRBD1. Germline V gene data show CDR1 as SGHVS and CDR2 as FQNEAQ. V lost 0 bases, J lost 12 bases, and 7 bases stayed unmatched. CDR3 length equals 13 residues.

For the CDR3, the DNA is TGTGCCAGCAGTTCACTAAATGAAAAACTGTTTTTT. This translates into CASSSLNEKLFF. This sequence joins TRBV28 and TRBJ1-4; D call uncertain. Germline V lookup: CDR1 MDHEN, CDR2 SYDVKM. Trimming left V 4 bases short and J 5 bases short, with 5 bases between. This CDR3 spans 12 amino acids.